Presented here are 23 T cell receptor beta chains from one specimen sequenced in a study of blood T cell repertoires in COVID-19. Here immunoSEQ multiplex PCR was the method, and the copy in TCRdb shows in-frame clones only, minus some. The sample consists of some 240,000 clones, roughly 87% of them appearing once. Material: peripheral blood. The receptors stem from a man aged 55 to 70 who had recovered from COVID-19.

The CDR3 is CASSPTPRQGRETQYF. The DNA of the CDR3 is TGCGCCAGCAGCCCTACTCCGAGGCAGGGTAGGGAGACCCAGTACTTC. The chain is built from TRBV5-1 and TRBJ2-5; tentative D call: TRBD1 (5 bases). Germline assignment: CDR1 SGHRS and CDR2 YFSETQ. This CDR3 contains 16 residues. The germline V and J ends were trimmed by 4 bases and 5 bases, with 21 bases remaining between them.

Concerning this clone: The junction departs from the called germline gene at one end, perhaps through a read error. The gene calls are TRBV9 and TRBJ1-1; D not resolved. Germline CDR1 is SGDLS and CDR2 is YYNGEE. This CDR3 is built from 14 residues. CDR3 sequence (DNA): TGTGCCAGCAGAGTAGGACTCATGAACACTGAAGCTTTCTTT. It specifies CASRVGLMNTEAFF.

This chain connects TRBV5-8 to TRBJ1-6, with D tentatively TRBD1 (5 bases). Germline lookup yields CDR1 SGHTS and CDR2 YDEGEE. The V end was cut by 0 bases, the J end by 7 bases, with 8 bases between. This CDR3 has 14 amino acids. This CDR3 is CASSLGAGNSPLHF. CDR3 DNA: TGTGCCAGCAGCTTGGGGGCAGGGAATTCACCCCTCCACTTT.

This clone turned up a few times. The chain combines TRBV10-2 with TRBJ2-7; maybe TRBD2 (6 bases). V dropped 9 bases and J dropped 2 bases, with 17 bases sitting between them. CDR3 size: 14 residues. The germline CDR1 and CDR2 sequences are WSHSY and SAAADI. The CDR3 sequence: CASPRGREAYEQYV. Written as DNA, the CDR3 is TGCGCCAGTCCAAGAGGCAGGGAGGCCTACGAGCAGTACGTC.

J is TRBJ2-3 and V is TRBV29-1; TRBD2 matches at 12 bases. Germline CDR1 reads SQVTM; CDR2 reads ANQGSEA. The CDR3 contains 13 residues. V gave up 5 bases and J gave up 4 bases; unmatched junction bases: 1. CDR3 sequence reads: CSVSSGGADTQYF. For the CDR3, the DNA is TGCAGCGTTTCTAGCGGGGGGGCAGATACGCAGTATTTT.

The J gene is TRBJ2-5, the V gene TRBV5-1; weak D call: TRBD1 (5 bases). Germline V CDR1 and CDR2: SGHRS, YFSETQ. CDR3 length: 15 amino acids. Between the trimmed V and J ends, which lost 4 bases and 3 bases, there was a span of 16 bases. The CDR3 nucleotides are TGCGCCAGCAGCCTACAAAGCAGGGCGGAAGAGACCCAGTACTTC. This encodes CASSLQSRAEETQYF.

V is TRBV12-5 and J is TRBJ1-4; 7 positions match TRBD1. The CDR3 is made up of 14 amino acids. With 1 base clipped from V and 6 bases from J, the junction kept 2 bases outside the gene matches. Germline assignment: CDR1 LGHNT and CDR2 FRNRAP. The CDR3 nucleotides read TGTGCTAGTGGTTTGGGGACAGGTTATGAAAAACTGTTTTTT. It codes for CASGLGTGYEKLFF.

This sequence joins TRBV4-1 and TRBJ1-2, with TRBD1 identical over 9 bases. Germline loops: CDR1 MGHRA, CDR2 YSYEKL. The CDR3 covers 17 residues. V shed 3 bases, J shed 7 bases, and the junction held 15 bases outside the gene matches. The DNA for the CDR3 is TGCGCCAGCAGCCACCAAGAATCTCGGGACAGGGAGGGTGGCTACACCTTC. Residues: CASSHQESRDREGGYTF.

The rearrangement joins TRBV5-4 to TRBJ2-5; 13 bases line up with TRBD2. The germline V gene has CDR1 SGHNT and CDR2 YYREEE (reference sequence). This CDR3 comprises 15 residues. Germline trimming cut 4 bases from V and 1 base from J; bases unmatched to any gene: 1. The CDR3 nucleotides are TGTGCCAGCAGCCGACTAGCGGGGGGCCAAGAGACCCAGTACTTC. Translating it yields CASSRLAGGQETQYF.

This clone was counted a single time. The gene calls are TRBV5-1 and TRBJ1-1; possible D gene TRBD1, 5 bases. CDR1 is SGHRS and CDR2 is YFSETQ in the germline V gene. The V end was cut by 2 bases, the J end by 7 bases, with 21 bases between. The CDR3 is made up of 16 amino acids. The CDR3 loop reads CASSLGLGQRRGEAFF. DNA for the CDR3: TGCGCCAGCAGCTTAGGCCTGGGGCAAAGGCGAGGTGAAGCTTTCTTT.

This clone was picked up one time. The chain joins TRBV28 to TRBJ2-7, with 8 positions matching TRBD1. The CDR3 covers 14 residues. Trimming at V came to 5 bases and at J to 3 bases, leaving 6 bases not matched to a gene. CDR1 and CDR2 from the germline V gene are MDHEN and SYDVKM. CDR3 in amino acids: CASSGPGTGYEQYF. The CDR3 coding sequence is TGTGCCAGCAGTGGTCCCGGGACAGGCTACGAGCAGTACTTC.

The CDR3 DNA follows: TGTGCCAGCGGGGAGGTAGGCTACAATGAGCAGTTCTTC. It yields the protein CASGEVGYNEQFF. The chain employs TRBV6-5 and TRBJ2-1, with TRBD2 as a possible D gene (6 bases). V lost 8 bases and J lost 3, with 11 bases in between. CDR3 size: 13 residues. From germline, CDR1 is MNHEY and CDR2 SVGAGI.

The V call is TRBV7-2, the J call TRBJ1-1, with D perhaps TRBD1 (6 bases). Trimming took off 3 bases at V and 5 bases at J, with 19 bases between the two ends. The CDR3 extends over 16 amino acids. Germline CDR1 and CDR2: SGHTA and FQGNSA. CDR3 amino acids: CASSFKGGGQGTEAFF. In nucleotides, the CDR3 is TGTGCCAGCAGCTTTAAGGGTGGGGGCCAGGGGACTGAAGCTTTCTTT.

The DNA for the CDR3 is TGTGCCAGCAGACTCGGAGTCCGACAGGGGGACTACGAGCAGTACTTC. The encoded protein is CASRLGVRQGDYEQYF. The V call is TRBV6-6, the J call TRBJ2-7; 9 bases are shared with TRBD1. V gave up 6 bases and J gave up 3 bases; unmatched junction bases: 12. The CDR3 spans 16 residues. Germline CDR1 and CDR2: MNHNY and SVGAGI (reference sequence).

The chain links TRBV28 to TRBJ1-5; D uncertain. The CDR3 is 13 amino acids. Trimming took 7 bases from V and 3 from J, leaving 10 bases between them. Germline V gene lookup returns CDR1 MDHEN and CDR2 SYDVKM. The CDR3 here is CASTGFFNQPQHF. CDR3 coding DNA: TGTGCCAGCACCGGTTTTTTCAATCAGCCCCAGCATTTT.

The chain links TRBV7-9 to TRBJ1-2, with 10 bases lining up with TRBD1. Per germline, CDR1 SEHNR and CDR2 FQNEAQ (reference sequence). CDR3 size: 13 residues. Unmatched junction bases numbered 3, after V lost 4 bases and J lost 7 bases. The CDR3 coding sequence is TGTGCCAGCAGCTCCGGGACAGGGGTTGGCTACACCTTC. Encoded protein: CASSSGTGVGYTF.

In this sample, this clone turned up once. This chain links TRBV11-2 with TRBJ2-1; TRBD2 agrees at 10 bases. The CDR3 runs 17 residues. After removal of 2 bases from V and 2 bases from J, the junction contained 6 bases not matched to a gene. The germline V gene has CDR1 SGHAT and CDR2 FQNNGV. The CDR3 is CASSLLSGGGAYNEQFF. The DNA of the CDR3 is TGTGCCAGCAGCTTACTGAGCGGGGGGGGTGCCTACAATGAGCAGTTCTTC.

This rearrangement joins TRBV4-2 to TRBJ2-5; no clear D. The V and J ends lost 1 base and 0 bases respectively, with 9 bases between them. Germline values: CDR1 LGHNA, CDR2 YNFKEQ. The CDR3 contains 15 residues. The CDR3 spells CASSQGRVYQETQYF. The CDR3 DNA reads as TGTGCCAGCAGCCAAGGGAGAGTCTACCAAGAGACCCAGTACTTC.

This chain links TRBV6-5 with TRBJ2-4; unclear D gene. Germline V gene lookup returns CDR1 MNHEY and CDR2 SVGAGI. The CDR3 runs to 15 residues. V lost 0 bases, J lost 0 bases, and 6 bases lay in between. The CDR3 spells CASSYSGRAKNIQYF. CDR3 coding DNA: TGTGCCAGCAGTTACTCTGGGCGAGCCAAAAACATTCAGTACTTC.

The chain is built from TRBV19 and TRBJ2-2, with D hard to call. This CDR3 is built from 13 residues. V was clipped by 5 bases and J by 6 bases, with 10 bases between them. Germline V lookup: CDR1 LNHDA, CDR2 SQIVND (reference sequence). The CDR3 coding sequence is TGTGCCAGTAGTTTCCTCGGAGCCGGGGAGCTGTTTTTT. Its translation is CASSFLGAGELFF.

The V and J genes are TRBV6-5 and TRBJ1-2, with 8 positions matching TRBD1. Germline V gene lookup returns CDR1 MNHEY and CDR2 SVGAGI. Trimming took 5 bases from V and 4 from J; bases not matched to a gene: 9. This CDR3 region has 15 residues. The CDR3 is CASSKTGDGAYGYTF. The CDR3, as DNA: TGTGCCAGCAGTAAGACAGGGGACGGTGCCTATGGCTACACCTTC.

In the case of this clone: Other DNA sequences of this sample code for an identical CDR3. The chain uses TRBV2 and TRBJ1-2, with D possibly matching TRBD1 (5 bases). There are 13 residues in the CDR3. Trimming cost V 2 bases and J 3 bases, with 7 bases left between them. Germline assignment: CDR1 SNHLY and CDR2 FYNNEI. As DNA, the CDR3 is TGTGCCAGCAGTGAATCCAGGGACTATGGCTACACCTTC. Translation gives CASSESRDYGYTF.

The sample holds one count of this clone. This chain joins TRBV5-5 and TRBJ1-1; D might be TRBD1 (5 bases). CDR1 SGHKS and CDR2 YYEKEE come from the germline V gene (reference sequence). Trimming shortened V by 6 bases and J by 3 bases, and 12 bases separated the two germline ends. CDR3 length: 13 residues. For the CDR3, the DNA is TGTGCCAGCATTCGGCGGGGCGACACTGAAGCTTTCTTT. This encodes CASIRRGDTEAFF.